This record concerns one TCR beta chain sequence. Its antigen is unidentified. Terminally differentiated effector memory CD45RA+ cells were excluded by CCR7 positive selection of CD45RO-negative cells. Adult donors, all healthy and HIV-negative, had no recent acute infections or vaccinations. Every contributor of samples was a Caucasian grown-up residing in Nashville, Tennessee. The V gene's germline CDR1 is PRHDT and CDR2 FYEKMQ (reference sequence). The CDR3 has 15 amino acids. V trimming: 6 bases; J trimming: 10 bases; junction bases outside the gene matches: 16. The source of the sample is a study of shared clonotypes between healthy human individuals. Generated by immunoSEQ multiplex PCR, the TCRdb table keeps only in-frame clones and is missing some. The table lists approximately 2,200,000 clones, roughly 91% of them singletons. Study-wide results and caveats: The study generally estimated greater richness for naive than memory subsets. The represented genetic and exposure-history diversity was limited by the small number of donors.

The chain is built from TRBV13 and TRBJ1-1; 8 bases agree with TRBD1. The source material was naive CD8+ T cells from PBMCs. This clonotype was obtained from a man aged 18 to 35 in good health. Some clones in this sample may be carry-over from other donors' samples. DNA of the CDR3: TGTGCCAGCAGTGACGAGGGGACAGGTTTGGTGAGAGCTTTCTTT. Its translation: CASSDEGTGLVRAFF.